The 10 T cell receptor beta chains given below trace back to one sample, sequenced in a study of cytomegalovirus exposure and HLA in healthy donors. The PCR used 60 Vbeta and 13 Jbeta primers. TCRdb's copy holds only in-frame clones and misses some; the assay was immunoSEQ multiplex PCR. Of more than 110,000 clones listed, 70% to 80% were seen once; the top ten hold 3.1%. Sequenced input: PBMCs. These receptors all stem from a female donor in good health and CMV-seronegative.

The chain recombines TRBV10-2 with TRBJ2-7, with 9 positions matching TRBD1. Losses at the gene ends were 4 bases for V and 3 bases for J; bases not matched to a gene: 4. This CDR3 comprises 14 residues. The germline V gene has CDR1 WSHSY and CDR2 SAAADI. DNA for the CDR3: TGCGCCAGCAGTGTGGCGGGACAGGGCTACGAGCAGTACTTC. Its protein product is CASSVAGQGYEQYF.

This clone has only a few counts. The J gene is TRBJ1-4, the V gene TRBV10-3; D possibly corresponds to TRBD1 (5 bases). V was trimmed by 0 bases and J by 0 bases, leaving 5 bases between them. This CDR3 spans 15 amino acids. Germline-derived CDR1 and CDR2 are ENHRY and SYGVKD. CDR3 residues: CAISESGATNEKLFF. The CDR3 bases are TGTGCCATCAGTGAGTCAGGGGCAACTAATGAAAAACTGTTTTTT.

J is TRBJ1-2 and V is TRBV7-2; D might be TRBD1 (6 bases). Deletions cut 1 base from V and 4 bases from J, with 7 bases between. The CDR3 is 13 residues long. Per the germline V gene, CDR1 is SGHTA and CDR2 is FQGNSA. The CDR3 region has the DNA TGTGCCAGCAGCTTAGGGACAGTCTATGGCTACACCTTC. Translation: CASSLGTVYGYTF.

Remarks on this clone: One end of the junction fails to match germline, which may point to a read error. The chain has TRBV7-7 and TRBJ2-7, with 8 bases fitting TRBD1. Germline V gives CDR1 SSHAT, CDR2 FNYEAQ (reference sequence). The CDR3 loop spans 14 amino acids. The CDR3 DNA reads TGTGCTAGCAGCCCAGACAGGGGAACCTACGAGCAGTACTTC. Translation gives CASSPDRGTYEQYF.

The chain carries TRBV29-1 and TRBJ2-1; D may be TRBD2 (5 bases). The CDR3 runs 11 residues. Trimming removed 7 bases from V and 9 bases from J, with 13 bases in between. Germline V gene sequence: CDR1 SQVTM, CDR2 ANQGSEA. The CDR3 bases are TGCAGCGCCCTTGAAGGAGGTGAGCAGTTCTTC. The encoded protein is CSALEGGEQFF.

This clone was seen more than once but under ten times. The chain employs TRBV29-1 and TRBJ1-1; TRBD1 is a possible D gene (5 bases). Per the germline V gene, CDR1 is SQVTM and CDR2 is ANQGSEA. The CDR3 is 12 amino acids. V was trimmed by 3 bases and J by 2 bases, leaving 7 bases between them. The chain's CDR3 is CSVEQGNTEAFF. The CDR3 DNA follows: TGCAGCGTTGAGCAGGGAAACACTGAAGCTTTCTTT.

This sequence joins TRBV30 and TRBJ1-5; D is perhaps TRBD1 (5 bases). This CDR3 spans 14 amino acids. V lost 3 bases and J 4 bases, leaving 13 bases between the germline ends. Germline V gives CDR1 GTSNPN, CDR2 SVGIG (reference sequence). The CDR3 here is CAWSTGHGNQPQHF. The CDR3 nucleotides are TGTGCCTGGAGCACCGGACACGGGAATCAGCCCCAGCATTTT. The complete variable domain, with remaining parts taken from reference TRBV30 and TRBJ1-5, reads SQTIHQWPATLVQPVGSPLSLECTVEGTSNPNLYWYRQAAGRGLQLLFYSVGIGQISSEVPQNLSASRPQDRQFILSSKKLLLSDSGFYLCAWSTGHGNQPQHFGDGTRLSIL.

The chain couples TRBV6-1 to TRBJ2-1; maybe TRBD1 (6 bases). The CDR3 spans 15 residues. Trimming shortened V by 5 bases and J by 0 bases, and 11 bases separated the two germline ends. The germline CDR1 and CDR2 sequences are MNHNS and SASEGT. The DNA for the CDR3 is TGTGCCAGCAGTACCGGGACACGCTCCTACAATGAGCAGTTCTTC. As protein: CASSTGTRSYNEQFF.

This clone was detected only once. The V call is TRBV12-5, the J call TRBJ1-2; the D gene is possibly TRBD1 (5 bases). From germline, CDR1 is LGHNT and CDR2 FRNRAP. V dropped 3 bases and J dropped 0 bases, with 26 bases sitting between them. CDR3 length: 20 amino acids. For the CDR3, the DNA is TGTGCTAGTGGTTTCTCCAGACAGATACTATCACACTCGTCTAACTATGGCTACACCTTC. Amino acids: CASGFSRQILSHSSNYGYTF.

The chain carries TRBV27 and TRBJ2-5; 9 bases fit TRBD1. Gene TRBJ2-7 matches the end of the DNA better, so the J call may be wrong. Germline loops: CDR1 MNHEY, CDR2 SMNVEV (reference sequence). This CDR3 has 15 residues. The DNA of the CDR3 is TGTGCCAGCAGTTTAAGGGACAGGGTGTATGACGAGCAGTACTTC. Amino acid sequence: CASSLRDRVYDEQYF.